This is a list of T cell receptor beta chains from one sample in a study of cytomegalovirus exposure and HLA in healthy donors. The assay was immunoSEQ multiplex PCR, and TCRdb's table has in-frame clones only and misses some. There are more than 140,000 clones in the sample; 64% occur only once, and roughly 3.1% lies in the top ten. Sequencing was carried out using PBMCs. The receptors shown here come from a woman younger than 45 in good health and CMV-seropositive. CDR3s include the opening cysteine and the closing phenylalanine or tryptophan. A D gene is named only where the DNA matches it firmly. Size is omitted from some rows. Given values are once, few, many or a class for expanded clones.

TRBJ2-5 TRBV7-6 . . TGTGCCAGCAGCCAGGGGACGGGTGGGACAGAGACCCAGTACTTC CASSQGTGGTETQYF
TRBJ1-5 TRBV19 . . TGTGCCAGTAGTATCTATCGGGAGGCCAACCAGCCCCAGCATTTT CASSIYREANQPQHF
TRBJ1-2 TRBV4-2 . . TGTGCCAGCAGCCGAAGATATATATTGACAGGTTCTAACTATGGCTACACCTTC CASSRRYILTGSNYGYTF
TRBJ1-5 TRBV28 . . TGTGCCAGCCGAGGCGTCGGGGTAGGCAATCAGCCCCAGCATTTT CASRGVGVGNQPQHF
TRBJ2-7 TRBV13 . TRBD1 TGTGCCAGCAGATACGGACAGGGAGGCGACGAGCAGTACTTC CASRYGQGGDEQYF
TRBJ2-4 TRBV4-1 . . TGCGCCAGCAGCCAAGTCCCCCCCAGTCTAGCCAAAAACATTCAGTACTTC CASSQVPPSLAKNIQYF
TRBJ2-2 TRBV7-8 . TRBD2 TGTGCCAGCAGCTCCTGGACTAGCGGGACGACCGGGGAGCTGTTTTTT CASSSWTSGTTGELFF
TRBJ2-1 TRBV15 . . TGTGCCACGCAAGCGGAGGTTATGAATGAGCAGTTCTTC CATQAEVMNEQFF
TRBJ1-3 TRBV6-1 once . TGTGCCAGCAGTGAAAAGCCACCGCACTCTGGAAACACCATATATTTT CASSEKPPHSGNTIYF
TRBJ2-2 TRBV27 once . TGTGCCAGCAGCCAGGGTAACACCGGGGAGCTGTTTTTT CASSQGNTGELFF
TRBJ1-2 TRBV10-3 . TRBD1 TGTGCCATCAGTGCCGACAGGGACTATGGCTACACCTTC CAISADRDYGYTF
TRBJ2-1 TRBV7-8 . TRBD2 TGTGCCAGCAGCTTAGCGTCTAGCGGGGGCCCCCATGTAGAGCAGTTCTTC CASSLASSGGPHVEQFF
TRBJ1-1 TRBV5-5 . . TGTGCCAGCAGCTTGGATGTACAGGGAACTGAAGCTTTCTTT CASSLDVQGTEAFF
TRBJ1-2 TRBV6-5 . . TGTGCCAGCAGTTACCCGGGACACCTTAGCTACACCTTC CASSYPGHLSYTF
TRBJ2-7 TRBV5-8 once TRBD1 TGTGCCAGCAGCGGCCCGGGACAGGGCTACGAGCAGTACTTC CASSGPGQGYEQYF
TRBJ1-5 TRBV10-3 few . TGTGCCATCAGAGAGACAGTGAGAGATCAGCCCCAGCATTTT CAIRETVRDQPQHF
TRBJ2-6 TRBV5-1 . TRBD2 TGCGCCAGCAGCTTGCTCAGCGGGACTGGGGCCAACGTCCTGACTTTC CASSLLSGTGANVLTF